What follows are 5 T cell receptor beta chains derived from one specimen sequenced in a study of cytomegalovirus exposure and HLA in healthy donors. PCR amplification relied on 60 Vbeta primers (plus 13 Jbeta primers). TCRdb's table, derived via immunoSEQ multiplex PCR, lists solely in-frame clones and lacks some. The sample lists 200,000 to 250,000 clones, 65% to 75% occurring once. The sequenced material came from PBMCs. Receptor source: a woman aged 25-40 years in good health and CMV-seronegative.

V and J are TRBV30 and TRBJ1-1; D is unclear. Trimming took 2 bases from V and 3 from J, leaving 10 bases between them. Germline V gene lookup returns CDR1 GTSNPN and CDR2 SVGIG (reference sequence). CDR3 size: 13 residues. DNA of the CDR3: TGTGCCTGGAGTACAGCTCACGACACTGAAGCTTTCTTT. Its translation is CAWSTAHDTEAFF.

This rearrangement joins TRBV13 to TRBJ2-2; 9 bases align to TRBD1. In germline, CDR1 is PRHDT, CDR2 FYEKMQ (reference sequence). With 5 bases clipped from V and 8 bases from J, the junction kept 12 bases outside the gene matches. The CDR3 consists of 16 residues. CDR3 sequence reads: CASSHRDRVFPGELFF. In DNA form, the CDR3 reads TGTGCCAGCAGCCACCGGGACAGGGTTTTTCCTGGGGAGCTGTTTTTT.

DNA of the CDR3: TGTGCCTCCTACCACAGGAACACTGAAGCTTTCTTT. Its protein product is CASYHRNTEAFF. The rearrangement links TRBV30 to TRBJ1-1; no clear D gene. Germline V CDR1 and CDR2: GTSNPN, SVGIG (reference sequence). The CDR3 contains 12 residues. V gave up 7 bases and J gave up 1 base, with 10 bases separating them. The full variable domain, its missing parts supplied by reference TRBV30 and TRBJ1-1, is SQTIHQWPATLVQPVGSPLSLECTVEGTSNPNLYWYRQAAGRGLQLLFYSVGIGQISSEVPQNLSASRPQDRQFILSSKKLLLSDSGFYLCASYHRNTEAFFGQGTRLTVV.

CDR3 sequence (DNA): TGTGCCAGCAGCAAAACAGGTTCTGGGACCTACAATGAGCAGTTCTTC. Protein sequence: CASSKTGSGTYNEQFF. The chain carries TRBV9 and TRBJ2-1; tentatively, D is TRBD1 (5 bases). The CDR3 is 16 residues long. V shed 4 bases and J shed 2 bases, with 16 bases lying between them. In germline, CDR1 is SGDLS, CDR2 YYNGEE.

This clone was detected a few times. This chain links TRBV25-1 with TRBJ2-7; a weak D match, TRBD1 (6 bases). The V end lost 4 bases, the J end lost 8 bases, and 18 bases lay between the germline ends. CDR1 and CDR2 from the germline V gene are MGHDK and SYGVNS. This CDR3 has 14 amino acids. CDR3 sequence (DNA): TGTGCCAGCAGTGGATTCCCAGGGGTCAAGAAGCAGTACTTC. It specifies CASSGFPGVKKQYF.